This TCR beta chain was identified during a study of blood T cell repertoires in COVID-19. Study-wide context: Specimens from acute and convalescent COVID-19 originated in the United States, Italy and Spain.

V dropped 8 bases and J dropped 6 bases, with 17 bases sitting between them. This CDR3 is 14 amino acids long. Germline V gene lookup returns CDR1 LNHDA and CDR2 SQIVND (reference sequence). Original processing methods: Reference gene primers were amplified, and this amplification served to estimate nucleated cell counts. Sequenced by immunoSEQ multiplex PCR; TCRdb stores in-frame clones only, minus some. The V and J calls and clone size are taken from that table; D and trimming were inferred from the DNA. The sample shows some 250,000 clones, approximately 91% of them seen only once. Sequences were obtained from PBMCs or T cells enriched from blood (not recorded which). The clonotype originates from a woman between 35 and 50 years old with acute COVID-19. This chain uses TRBV19 with TRBJ2-1; D is perhaps TRBD2 (6 bases). CDR3 residues: CASSGTPNINEQFF. In nucleotides, the CDR3 is TGTGCCAGTTCCGGGACTCCGAATATCAATGAGCAGTTCTTC.